The 3 T cell receptor beta chains below all came from one sample that was sequenced in a study of T cell changes during pregnancy in multiple sclerosis. Sequenced by immunoSEQ multiplex PCR; TCRdb stores in-frame clones only, minus some. The sample holds approximately 40,000 clones, around 90% seen once. The material was CD4+ T cells from peripheral blood mononuclear cells, obtained before pregnancy. These receptors originate from a female donor with multiple sclerosis, enrolled in a pregnancy study.

CDR3 sequence reads: CASTLERLAGVAGELFF. The CDR3 DNA reads as TGTGCCAGTACTTTAGAGAGACTAGCGGGAGTCGCCGGGGAGCTGTTTTTT. The V gene is TRBV19, the J gene TRBJ2-2; TRBD2 matches at 12 bases. Germline CDR1 is LNHDA and CDR2 is SQIVND (reference sequence). V gave up 7 bases and J gave up 6 bases; unmatched junction bases: 12. This CDR3 is built from 17 residues.

J is TRBJ2-5 and V is TRBV5-4, with 8 bases aligning to TRBD1. CDR3 length: 13 residues. V was pared by 3 bases and J by 2 bases, with 0 bases of the junction left unmatched. Per germline, CDR1 SGHNT and CDR2 YYREEE (reference sequence). The CDR3 here is CASSYRGQETQYF. In DNA, the CDR3 is TGTGCCAGCAGCTACAGGGGGCAAGAGACCCAGTACTTC.

The V call is TRBV2, the J call TRBJ2-5, with 11 positions matching TRBD2. CDR1 and CDR2 from the germline V gene are SNHLY and FYNNEI. The CDR3 sequence is 19 residues long. V was pared by 0 bases and J by 4 bases, with 13 bases of the junction left unmatched. In DNA form, the CDR3 reads TGTGCCAGCAGTGAAGCCGTATTGGTAGCGGGGGGGAGAGGAGAGACCCAGTACTTC. It codes for CASSEAVLVAGGRGETQYF.